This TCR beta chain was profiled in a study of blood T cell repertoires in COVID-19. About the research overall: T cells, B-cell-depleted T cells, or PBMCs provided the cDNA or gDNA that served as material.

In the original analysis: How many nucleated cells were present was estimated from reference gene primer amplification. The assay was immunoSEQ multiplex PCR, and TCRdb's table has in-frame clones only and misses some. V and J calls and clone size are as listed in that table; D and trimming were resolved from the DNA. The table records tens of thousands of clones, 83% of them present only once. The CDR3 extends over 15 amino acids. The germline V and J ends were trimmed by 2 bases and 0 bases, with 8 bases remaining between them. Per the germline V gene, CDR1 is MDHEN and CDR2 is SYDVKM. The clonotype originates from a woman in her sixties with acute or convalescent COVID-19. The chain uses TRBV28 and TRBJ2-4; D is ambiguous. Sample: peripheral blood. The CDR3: CASSLGTQAKNIQYF. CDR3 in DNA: TGTGCCAGCAGTTTAGGCACCCAAGCCAAAAACATTCAGTACTTC.